The T cell receptor beta chain described here comes from a study of cytomegalovirus exposure and HLA in healthy donors. Notes on the study in general: TCR beta V- and J-gene trimming, according to a later analysis, was linked to a missense DCLRE1C variant. The authors later found TCR association rates varying by HLA locus, with DRB1 most and HLA-C fewest. Another analysis was done later, and it associated around 16,000 TCR beta sequences with HLA alleles at 0.05 false discovery rate.

The CDR3 sequence is 16 residues long. Trimming removed 5 bases from V and 3 bases from J; junction bases left unmatched: 11. Germline CDR1 reads LNHDA; CDR2 reads SQIVND (reference sequence). Both 60 Vbeta primers and 13 Jbeta primers went into the PCR. Clones were read by immunoSEQ multiplex PCR, and TCRdb kept only the in-frame ones, dropping some. The profile shows over 150,000 clones, approximately 80% of them singletons. Details on this clone: Its target is not known.

Material: PBMCs. The chain uses TRBV19 and TRBJ2-7; 9 bases match TRBD1. This sequence originates from a woman between 45 and 65 years old in good health and CMV-seronegative. The CDR3 DNA is TGTGCCAGTAGTCTTAGGACAGGGGTAGGTAGCTACGAGCAGTACTTC. This translates into CASSLRTGVGSYEQYF.